This TCR beta chain stems from a study of shared clonotypes between healthy human individuals (dated by TCRdb to the early 2020s). For the study in its entirety: The cohort included three men and a couple of women between 18 and 49 years of age. To increase sequencing depth and limit assay-specific biases, different laboratories used diverse techniques to prepare libraries and sequence TCR repertoires. For each donor, three plates each were used for CD4 naive and CD4 memory, two plates were used for CD8 naive, and one plate was used for CD8 memory. Each donor's leukapheresis produced roughly between roughly 0.94 and 9.5 billion PBMCs. To estimate repertoire size and how much clonotype sharing occurs between individuals, the study deeply sequenced the blood TCR repertoires of about five healthy adults.

Donors were healthy HIV-negative adults with no recently reported acute infections or vaccinations. Every donor was a Caucasian adult residing in Nashville, Tennessee, USA. Magnetic negative selection was used to enrich CD4+ T cells, after which naive cells were positively selected on CD45RA and the negative fraction became the memory subset. Blood was collected by leukapheresis, and PBMCs were isolated by Ficoll-Histopaque density gradient centrifugation and then cryopreserved in liquid nitrogen vapor phase. Analytical flow cytometry was used to check the purity and quantity of each magnetically sorted T cell population. From each sorted fraction, genomic DNA was isolated and quantified by UV absorbance on a Nanodrop 2000c. As to this clone: The target of this receptor is not known. Nothing much larger sits one base from this clone, and base qualities are not available.

Using the deep immunoSEQ assay, TCR CDR3 regions were amplified from genomic DNA by multiplex PCR. For each cell subset, the extracted genomic DNA was distributed evenly across all wells of several immunoSEQ 96-well plates, and each plate served as one replicate. For sorted subsets, 200 ng of genomic DNA, equivalent to about 30,000 T cell genomes, went into each replicate PCR. The purified libraries were quantified using a Qubit 3.0 fluorometer, sized with a Bioanalyzer 2100, and then quantified again using the KAPA Library Quantification kit. Every immunoSEQ 96-well plate was sequenced on a separate single-read 150-cycle Illumina NextSeq 550 flow cell. From the authors' description of their analysis: Because the immunoSEQ output included only junctional sequences and no quality scores, the filtering could not be the same as the filtering used for full-length reads. Sequences were annotated with PyIR, a Python wrapper for IgBLAST v1.9, using IMGT germline references to assign V/J genes and CDR3. Reads with weak V/J assignments (E-value above 1e-6), missing CDR3, stop codons, out-of-frame junctions, or ambiguous translated residues were removed. V3J clonotypes were defined by identical inferred V gene, J gene, and CDR3 amino acid sequence. Percentage overlap between repertoires was calculated by dividing the number of shared unique clonotypes by the size of the smaller repertoire. Richness of each repertoire was evaluated using RTK rarefaction, the Chao1 estimator, and Recon v2.1 estimates of unobserved clonotypes. OLGA was used to compute generation probabilities for all TCRbeta clonotypes that the gDNA method yielded from a handful of donors. Imported from immuneACCESS, the table was reduced by TCRdb to in-frame sequences with V and J called. These copies leave out some clones; in studies compared against another copy, an unresolved V gene accounts for under half, and the cause of the remainder is not known. Clone size and V and J calls were adopted from that table, with D and trimming inferred from the DNA. The table for this sample lists approximately 500,000 clones; 90% to 96% of them were counted only once. 0.06% of the sample goes to the ten largest clones.

Broader findings and caveats from the paper: Estimated clonotype richness was generally larger for naive than for memory subsets. Pairwise subsampling indicated that sequencing depth was expected to affect the degree of clonotype sharing among donors. Across a handful of donors, approximately 4.6% of naive CD4, roughly 3.5% of naive CD8, about 2.3% of memory CD4, and 0.4% of memory CD8 clonotypes were shared. The genetic and exposure-history diversity represented was limited by the small number of donors. Even with the large sequencing depth, rarefaction of the sorted-subset datasets indicated that sequencing was incomplete. Higher generation probabilities were observed for clonotypes shared by all four sorted-subset donors than for non-shared clonotypes. Only blood was sampled, and tissue TCR repertoires likely differ from those in blood.

For CDR1 and CDR2, the germline V gene lists MDHEN and SYDVKM. The cysteine opens and the phenylalanine closes a CDR3 of 15 amino acids. Only the CDR3 region is kept as DNA, spanning 45 bases read in frame from base 1. V is pared back by 7 bases and J by 2 bases, with 16 bases lying between the germline termini. The clonotype was recovered from a woman aged 30 to 39 in good health. The sample was naive CD4+ T cells sorted from blood. What this sample's cell subset or site label stands for: CD45RA+ positively selected. Here the chain combines TRBV28 and TRBJ2-3; no D gene call is confident. The DNA sequence is given as TGTGCCAGCACCAAAGGCTGGCTTTACACAGATACGCAGTATTTT. It is translated as CASTKGWLYTDTQYF.